This is a list of T cell receptor beta chains from one sample in a study of T cells in Graves' hyperthyroidism and ophthalmopathy. MiXCR, applied by TCRdb to the multiplex PCR reads, yields one record per CDR3 protein. The top ten clones hold about two thirds of a sample with about 130,000 distinct CDR3 sequences, approximately 20% of them seen once. Specimen: blood. All receptors come from a woman between 50 and 59 years old with Graves' hyperthyroidism that later progressed to Graves' ophthalmopathy. Each CDR3 is given with its conserved first and last residue. A D gene is named only where the DNA matches it firmly. Size is stated for part of the rows, as once, few or many counts, or as a class when the clone is expanded.

>TRBJ2-7|few|TRBD2|TRBV7-9
TGTGCCAGCAGCTCCCCCGCTAGCGGGAGTTACGAGCAGTACTTC
CASSSPASGSYEQYF
>TRBJ2-7|.|.|TRBV29-1
TGCAGCGTTGGACTCTCCTACGAGCAGTACTTC
CSVGLSYEQYF
>TRBJ1-6|.|.|TRBV20-1
TGCAGTGCTCGACTCGGGGGCATATCACCCCTCCACTTT
CSARLGGISPLHF
>TRBJ2-5|many|TRBD2|TRBV6-2/TRBV6-3
TGTGCCAGCAACAGACCGCTAGCGGGTAAAGAGACCCAGTACTTC
CASNRPLAGKETQYF
>TRBJ1-5|.|.|TRBV7-9
TGTGCCAGCAGCTTCTCAGACGGGCAGCCCCAGCATTTT
CASSFSDGQPQHF
>TRBJ2-6|.|.|TRBV19
TGTGCCAGTAGAAGCTGGGACAACTCTGGGGCCAACGTCCTGACTTTC
CASRSWDNSGANVLTF
>TRBJ2-7|few|.|TRBV7-8
TGTGCCGGCAGCTTTGCGCAGGGTACTTACGAGCAGTACTTC
CAGSFAQGTYEQYF
>TRBJ2-7|.|.|TRBV28
TGTGCCAGCAGTACATGGACGGTTACCTACGAGCAGTACTTC
CASSTWTVTYEQYF
>TRBJ2-7|few|.|TRBV10-2
TGCGCCAGCAGTAAACAGGGCTCCGAGCAGTACTTC
CASSKQGSEQYF
>TRBJ2-7|few|.|TRBV29-1
TGCAGCGTTGTTCTCCGGGGGCCTGAGCAGTACTTC
CSVVLRGPEQYF
>TRBJ2-2|.|.|TRBV9
TGTGCCAGCAGGATTGGCGGCGGGGACACCGGGGAGCTGTTTTTT
CASRIGGGDTGELFF
>TRBJ1-1|.|TRBD1|TRBV20-1
TGCAGTGCCCCGGGACAGTGGAACACTGAAGCTTTCTTT
CSAPGQWNTEAFF
>TRBJ2-3|few|.|TRBV4-1
TGCGCCAGCAGCCTCTACCGGGGATCCACAGATACGCAGTATTTT
CASSLYRGSTDTQYF
>TRBJ2-7|many|.|TRBV7-2
TGTGCCAGCAGCTTTCCGGGACAAACCTACGAGCAGTACTTC
CASSFPGQTYEQYF
>TRBJ2-1|few|.|TRBV5-1
TGCGCCAGCAGCTTGGCCCTAGCCCGGGTGGAGGAGCAGTTCTTC
CASSLALARVEEQFF
>TRBJ2-4|many|TRBD2|TRBV4-1
TGCGCCAGCAGCCAAGGGGGACTAGCAGGAGGGAACATTCAGTACTTC
CASSQGGLAGGNIQYF
>TRBJ1-5|few|.|TRBV7-8
TGTGCCAGCAGCTTGGTTAATCAGCCCCAGCATTTT
CASSLVNQPQHF
>TRBJ2-3|many|TRBD2|TRBV19
TGTGCCAGTAGTAGAACCGGGACTAGTTTCACAGATACGCAGTATTTT
CASSRTGTSFTDTQYF
>TRBJ1-1|few|.|TRBV29-1
TGCAGCGTTGCCATGAACACTGAAGCTTTCTTT
CSVAMNTEAFF
>TRBJ2-7|.|.|TRBV6-5
TGTGCCAGCAGTTACTGGGCAGGCTTAGGAACCTACGAGCAGTACTTC
CASSYWAGLGTYEQYF
>TRBJ2-5|many|TRBD2|TRBV7-3
TGTGCCAGCAGCTTCGCTAGCGGGAGCAAGGAGACCCAGTACTTC
CASSFASGSKETQYF
>TRBJ1-1|many|.|TRBV27
TGTGCCAGCAGTTTATCGATAGGGTCCACTGAAGCTTTCTTT
CASSLSIGSTEAFF
>TRBJ2-7|few|.|TRBV12-3/TRBV12-4
TGTGCCAGCAGTTTTGGGCTCCCGGGTACCTACGAGCAGTACTTC
CASSFGLPGTYEQYF
>TRBJ1-5|.|TRBD1|TRBV7-9
TGTGCCAGCAGCGGGACAGGGACTAATCAGCCCCAGCATTTT
CASSGTGTNQPQHF
>TRBJ2-7|.|.|TRBV6-2/TRBV6-3
TGTGTCGGCAGGGCCCTGGGACGCCACTACGAGCAGTACTTC
CVGRALGRHYEQYF
>TRBJ2-2|few|TRBD2|TRBV6-1
TGTGCCAGCAGAAGACTAGCGGGAGCCAGGGGAGACACCGGGGAGCTGTTTTTT
CASRRLAGARGDTGELFF
>TRBJ2-5|many|.|TRBV5-1
TGCGCCAGCGAAGGAGGACGTACAACCGGGGAGACCCAGTACTTC
CASEGGRTTGETQYF
>TRBJ2-7|.|.|TRBV9
TGTGCCAGCAGCGAAGAGGGGACGGCCTACGAGCAGTACTTC
CASSEEGTAYEQYF
>TRBJ2-2|few|TRBD2|TRBV28
TGTGCCAGCAGTTTGTCTAGCGGGAGGGTCACCGGGGAGCTGTTTTTT
CASSLSSGRVTGELFF
>TRBJ2-5|many|.|TRBV11-2
TGTGCCAGCAGCTTATGGGACGGGGTGCGGGAGACCCAGTACTTC
CASSLWDGVRETQYF
>TRBJ1-3|.|.|TRBV7-9
TGTGCCAGCAGCTTAGAGACGGTTATCTCTGGAAACACCATATATTTT
CASSLETVISGNTIYF
>TRBJ1-1|.|TRBD1|TRBV18
TGTGCCAGCTCACCGTCGGGACAGGCGAATACTGAAGCTTTCTTT
CASSPSGQANTEAFF
>TRBJ2-2|many|.|TRBV30
TGTGCCTGGAAACGGGACTCAAACACCGGGGAGCTGTTTTTT
CAWKRDSNTGELFF
>TRBJ2-1|many|TRBD2|TRBV20-1
TGCAGTGCTAGCGGGGGGAAGGGATACAATGAGCAGTTCTTC
CSASGGKGYNEQFF
>TRBJ2-7|few|.|TRBV3-1
TGTGCCAGCAGCCATGGTTCCATAGCGGTGATCTCCTACGAGCAGTACTTC
CASSHGSIAVISYEQYF
>TRBJ1-1|many|.|TRBV27
TGTGCCAGCAGTTTACGACCGAGCACTGAAGCTTTCTTT
CASSLRPSTEAFF
>TRBJ1-1|.|.|TRBV20-1
TGCAGTGCGATGCGAGGCCCTGAGGCTGAAGCTTTCTTT
CSAMRGPEAEAFF
>TRBJ2-2|few|TRBD1|TRBV6-5
TGTGCCAGCAGTTACCGGGACAGGATGGGCACCGGGGAGCTGTTTTTT
CASSYRDRMGTGELFF
>TRBJ2-4|many|TRBD2|TRBV11-2
TGTGCCAGCAGCACCAGACTAGCGGGAGGGGTCCAAAACATTCAGTACTTC
CASSTRLAGGVQNIQYF
>TRBJ1-1|many|.|TRBV6-2/TRBV6-3
TGTGCCAGCAGTTACCCCTCGGCCCCCGGCGGGGCTGAAGCTTTCTTT
CASSYPSAPGGAEAFF
>TRBJ2-3|few|.|TRBV20-1
TGCAGTGCTGACAGTGTCAGGAGGGCTACAGATACGCAGTATTTT
CSADSVRRATDTQYF
>TRBJ2-5|.|TRBD2|TRBV20-1
TGCAGTGCTAGAGATCCAGCGGGAGGGAAAGAGACCCAGTACTTC
CSARDPAGGKETQYF